This T cell receptor beta chain comes out of a study of control samples from healthy donors and cancer patients. The V gene's germline CDR1 is WNHNN and CDR2 SYGVQD (reference sequence). V was shortened by 3 bases and J by 4 bases, with 15 bases between the two germline ends. The CDR3 contains 15 residues. Clones were sequenced by immunoSEQ multiplex PCR, and TCRdb holds only the in-frame ones, with some missing. The sample lists around 83,000 clones, approximately 93% occurring once. This receptor was taken from a woman aged 40 to 50 with lung cancer. This chain joins TRBV10-1 and TRBJ2-5; weak D call: TRBD1 (6 bases). Sequences were obtained from PBMCs. CDR3 coding DNA: TGCGCCAGCAGTGATCCCAGGGGTGGCGGAGAGACCCAGTACTTC. It codes for CASSDPRGGGETQYF.